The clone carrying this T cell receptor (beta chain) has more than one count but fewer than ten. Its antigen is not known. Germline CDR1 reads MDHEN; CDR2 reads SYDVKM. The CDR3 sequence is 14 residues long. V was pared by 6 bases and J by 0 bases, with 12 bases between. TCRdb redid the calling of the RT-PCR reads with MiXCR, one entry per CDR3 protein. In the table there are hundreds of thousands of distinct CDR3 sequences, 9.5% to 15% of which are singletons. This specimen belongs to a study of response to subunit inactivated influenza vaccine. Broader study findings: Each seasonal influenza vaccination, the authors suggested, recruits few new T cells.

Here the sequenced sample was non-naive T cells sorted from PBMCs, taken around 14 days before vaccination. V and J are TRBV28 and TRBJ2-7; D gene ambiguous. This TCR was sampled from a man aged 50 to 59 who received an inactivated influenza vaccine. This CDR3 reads CASSRPLSSYEQYF. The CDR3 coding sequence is TGTGCCAGCAGCCGACCCCTCAGCTCCTACGAGCAGTACTTC.